The rows below give T cell receptor beta chains drawn from one sample of a study of blood T cell repertoires in COVID-19. Libraries were prepared by immunoSEQ multiplex PCR; TCRdb keeps only in-frame clonotypes and omits some of them. The sample lists about 38,000 clones; around 81% were seen once. The material sequenced was peripheral blood. The source of these receptors is a man aged 50-59 years with active COVID-19. The CDR3 runs from the conserved cysteine through the conserved F or W. D genes are given only for firm matches. Size is stated for part of the rows, as once, few or many counts, or as a class when the clone is expanded.

j_call v_call d_call clone_size cdr3_aa cdr3_nt
TRBJ1-5 TRBV6-2/TRBV6-3 . . CASSYPNGAQHF TGTGCCAGCAGTTACCCTAATGGTGCCCAGCATTTT
TRBJ1-1 TRBV2 . . CASSPLRDTEAFF TGTGCCAGCTCCCCCTTACGGGACACTGAAGCTTTCTTT
TRBJ2-3 TRBV5-6 TRBD2 few CASSLRLAGVDTQYF TGTGCCAGCAGTCTCAGACTAGCGGGGGTAGATACGCAGTATTTT
TRBJ2-7 TRBV12-3/TRBV12-4 . . CASSFQDYEQYF TGTGCCAGCAGTTTTCAGGACTACGAGCAGTACTTC
TRBJ1-6 TRBV6-2/TRBV6-3 . . CASSWDGGTPLHF TGTGCCAGCAGTTGGGACGGGGGTACACCCCTCCACTTT
TRBJ1-5 TRBV4-1 . . CASSQDGQFNQPQHF TGCGCCAGCAGCCAAGATGGGCAATTCAATCAGCCCCAGCATTTT
TRBJ2-3 TRBV4-2 TRBD2 . CASSHDSGGTDTQYF TGTGCCAGCAGCCATGATAGCGGGGGGACAGATACGCAGTATTTT
TRBJ2-2 TRBV3-1/TRBV3-2 . . CASSQMTGNTGELFF TGTGCCAGCAGCCAAATGACAGGGAACACCGGGGAGCTGTTTTTT
TRBJ2-2 TRBV19 . . CASSSLTGSGNTGELFF TGTGCCAGTAGTTCCCTCACAGGCTCTGGGAACACCGGGGAGCTGTTTTTT
TRBJ2-1 TRBV5-4 . few CASSFESTELDEQFF TGTGCCAGCAGCTTCGAATCGACAGAGCTAGATGAGCAGTTCTTC
TRBJ1-1 TRBV19 TRBD1 few CASSIGTVNTEAFF TGTGCCAGTAGTATTGGGACAGTGAACACTGAAGCTTTCTTT
TRBJ1-1 TRBV24-1 TRBD1 . CATSELGQGFTNTEAFF TGTGCCACCAGTGAGCTCGGACAGGGCTTTACGAACACTGAAGCTTTCTTT
TRBJ1-3 TRBV24-1 . . CATSDPRLAGNTIYF TGTGCCACCAGTGACCCTCGGCTAGCTGGAAACACCATATATTTT
TRBJ2-7 TRBV6-7 TRBD2 . CASSALAVTYEQYF TGTGCCAGCAGTGCCCTAGCGGTAACCTACGAGCAGTACTTC
TRBJ1-5 TRBV2 . . CASSRDQPQHF TGTGCCAGCAGCAGGGATCAGCCCCAGCATTTT
TRBJ2-1 TRBV28 TRBD2 . CATTPSGGYNEQFF TGTGCCACCACCCCGAGCGGGGGGTACAATGAGCAGTTCTTC
TRBJ1-5 TRBV27 TRBD1 . CASSLSASFMRQGGSQPQHF TGTGCCAGCAGTTTATCGGCCAGTTTTATGCGACAGGGGGGGAGTCAGCCCCAGCATTTT
TRBJ1-3 TRBV18 . . CASSPNKAGSGNTIYF TGTGCCAGCTCACCAAACAAGGCAGGGTCTGGAAACACCATATATTTT
TRBJ2-5 TRBV7-2 . . CASSSRQTRSRETQYF TGTGCCAGCAGCTCACGCCAGACTAGGTCTCGTGAGACCCAGTACTTC
TRBJ1-6 TRBV19 . few CASSDPQRGSPLHF TGTGCCAGTAGTGACCCTCAAAGGGGATCACCCCTCCACTTT
TRBJ1-2 TRBV5-1 . . CASSSTGLYGYTF TGCGCCAGCAGCTCGACAGGCCTCTATGGCTACACCTTC
TRBJ1-4 TRBV3-1/TRBV3-2 . . CASSQSDTIPATNEKLFF TGTGCCAGCAGCCAAAGTGACACCATACCTGCAACTAATGAAAAACTGTTTTTT
TRBJ2-1 TRBV7-6 . . CASSLAIGGPYNEQFF TGTGCCAGCAGCTTAGCGATCGGGGGGCCGTACAATGAGCAGTTCTTC
TRBJ2-3 TRBV5-1 . . CARRSALSTDTQYF TGCGCCAGGAGATCTGCCCTTAGCACAGATACGCAGTATTTT
TRBJ2-7 TRBV29-1 . . CSVGEYEQYF TGCAGCGTTGGGGAGTACGAGCAGTACTTC
TRBJ2-7 TRBV27 . once CASSPAPRGAYEQYF TGTGCCAGCAGCCCGGCGCCCAGGGGAGCCTACGAGCAGTACTTC
TRBJ1-1 TRBV7-6 . . CASSLVLRGGTEAFF TGTGCCAGCAGCTTAGTGCTGCGGGGGGGCACTGAAGCTTTCTTT
TRBJ2-5 TRBV10-1 TRBD1 few CASSEPGGEETQYF TGCGCCAGCAGTGAGCCAGGGGGAGAAGAGACCCAGTACTTC
TRBJ2-3 TRBV7-2 TRBD2 . CASSSQMGLAGTDTQYF TGTGCCAGCAGCTCGCAGATGGGGCTAGCGGGCACAGATACGCAGTATTTT
TRBJ2-3 TRBV6-5 . . CASRVTGTDTQYF TGTGCCAGCAGAGTTACAGGGACAGATACGCAGTATTTT
TRBJ2-1 TRBV11-3 TRBD2 . CASSPGGTRNEQFF TGTGCCAGCAGCCCCGGGGGGACCCGCAATGAGCAGTTCTTC
TRBJ1-4 TRBV3-1/TRBV3-2 . . CASSQGGQWKGEKLFF TGTGCCAGCAGCCAAGGTGGACAGTGGAAAGGTGAAAAACTGTTTTTT
TRBJ2-1 TRBV4-3 TRBD2 . CASSQEGGVYNEQFF TGCGCCAGCAGCCAAGAGGGAGGGGTCTACAATGAGCAGTTCTTC
TRBJ2-5 TRBV7-6 TRBD2 . CASSPWTSGGNTETQYF TGTGCCAGCAGCCCTTGGACTAGCGGGGGTAATACAGAGACCCAGTACTTC
TRBJ2-1 TRBV7-2 TRBD1 . CASSPDRVRFF TGTGCCAGCAGCCCCGACAGGGTACGGTTCTTC
TRBJ2-1 TRBV6-2/TRBV6-3 . . CASSSTSDEQFF TGTGCCAGCAGTTCGACGAGCGATGAGCAGTTCTTC
TRBJ1-2 TRBV10-3 . . CAISDRIGGGYGYTF TGTGCCATCAGTGACCGGATCGGGGGTGGCTATGGCTACACCTTC
TRBJ1-6 TRBV28 TRBD1 . CASRSDREVSPLHF TGTGCCAGCAGGTCGGACAGGGAGGTTTCACCCCTCCACTTT
TRBJ1-1 TRBV27 . . CASSTNLGNTEAFF TGTGCCAGCAGTACTAATCTGGGGAACACTGAAGCTTTCTTT
TRBJ1-2 TRBV28 . . CASSSGAYGYTF TGTGCCAGCAGTTCAGGGGCCTATGGCTACACCTTC
TRBJ2-7 TRBV5-1 . . CASIRAGQGIYEQYF TGCGCCAGCATTCGAGCGGGGCAGGGGATCTACGAGCAGTACTTC
TRBJ1-1 TRBV19 TRBD1 . CASSPGQGAPMNTEAFF TGTGCCAGTAGCCCCGGACAGGGGGCGCCCATGAACACTGAAGCTTTCTTT